The T cell receptor (beta chain) described here comes from a study of CD8+CD57+ T cells in acquired aplastic anemia. Study conclusions and caveats: The same twenty-nine CD8+ CDR3 sequences occurred in patients and in controls. Any difference that existed in CD8+ Simpson's diversity between patients and controls was not significant.

With 5 bases clipped from V and 11 bases from J, the junction kept 18 bases outside the gene matches. CDR3 length: 17 residues. The V gene's germline CDR1 is SGHVS and CDR2 FQNEAQ. The count of this clonotype is one. The antigen is not known. Genomic DNA constituted the template upon which TCR beta VDJ and CDR3 profiling was performed. TCRdb analysed the reads with MiXCR anew, one entry per CDR3 protein. The data show around 400,000 distinct CDR3 sequences, around 68% seen once. This chain joins TRBV7-8 and TRBJ2-6; 7 bases fit TRBD1. Sample: sorted CD4+, CD8+, or CD8+CD57+ T cells (not recorded which) from PBMCs. The TCR originated in a human donor in good health, serving as a control. Here the CDR3 reads CASSPERGLYEEYVLTF. DNA of the CDR3: TGTGCCAGCAGCCCCGAAAGGGGGCTCTACGAGGAGTACGTCCTGACTTTC.